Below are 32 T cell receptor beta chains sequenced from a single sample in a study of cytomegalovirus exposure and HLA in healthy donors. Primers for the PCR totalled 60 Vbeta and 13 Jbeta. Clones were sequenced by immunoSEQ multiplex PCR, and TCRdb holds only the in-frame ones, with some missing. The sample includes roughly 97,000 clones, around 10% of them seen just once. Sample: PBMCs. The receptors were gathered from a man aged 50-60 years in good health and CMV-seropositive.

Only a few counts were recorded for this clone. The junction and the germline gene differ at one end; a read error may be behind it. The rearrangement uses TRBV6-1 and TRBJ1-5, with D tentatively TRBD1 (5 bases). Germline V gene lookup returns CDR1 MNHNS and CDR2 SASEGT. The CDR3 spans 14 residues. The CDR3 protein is CASPRGRHNQPQNF. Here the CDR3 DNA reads TGTGCCAGCCCTAGGGGAAGACACAATCAGCCCCAGAATTTT.

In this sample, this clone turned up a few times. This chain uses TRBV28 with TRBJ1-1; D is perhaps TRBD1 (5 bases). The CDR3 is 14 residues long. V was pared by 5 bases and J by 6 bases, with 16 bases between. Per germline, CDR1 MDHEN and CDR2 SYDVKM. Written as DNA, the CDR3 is TGTGCCAGCAGTCCCCTTCCGTGGGGGGCTGAAGCTTTCTTT. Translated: CASSPLPWGAEAFF.

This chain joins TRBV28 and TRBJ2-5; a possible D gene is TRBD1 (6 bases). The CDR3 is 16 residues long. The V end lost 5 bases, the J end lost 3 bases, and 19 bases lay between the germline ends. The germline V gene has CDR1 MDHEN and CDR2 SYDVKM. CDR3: CASSGASGTPKETQYF. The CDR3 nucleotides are TGTGCCAGCAGTGGGGCATCCGGGACACCTAAAGAGACCCAGTACTTC.

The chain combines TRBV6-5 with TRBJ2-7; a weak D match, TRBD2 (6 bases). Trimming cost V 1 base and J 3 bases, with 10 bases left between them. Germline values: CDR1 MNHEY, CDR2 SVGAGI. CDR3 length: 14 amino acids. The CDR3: CASSYWGVNYEQYF. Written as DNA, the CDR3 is TGTGCCAGCAGTTACTGGGGGGTAAACTACGAGCAGTACTTC.

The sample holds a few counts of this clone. The CDR3 region is CASSPERERTGELFF. For the CDR3, the DNA is TGTGCCAGCAGCCCAGAGCGGGAAAGGACCGGGGAGCTGTTTTTT. This sequence joins TRBV9 and TRBJ2-2; 7 nucleotides line up with TRBD2. Germline V gene data show CDR1 as SGDLS and CDR2 as YYNGEE. The CDR3 covers 15 residues. Losses at the gene ends were 4 bases for V and 5 bases for J; bases not matched to a gene: 8.

The CDR3 DNA reads TGTGCCAGCAGTTCCCCTTATTCACCCCTCCACTTT. It encodes CASSSPYSPLHF. The V and J genes are TRBV28 and TRBJ1-6; D gene unclear. Trimming cost V 4 bases and J 8 bases, with 6 bases left between them. CDR3 size: 12 residues. Germline assignment: CDR1 MDHEN and CDR2 SYDVKM.

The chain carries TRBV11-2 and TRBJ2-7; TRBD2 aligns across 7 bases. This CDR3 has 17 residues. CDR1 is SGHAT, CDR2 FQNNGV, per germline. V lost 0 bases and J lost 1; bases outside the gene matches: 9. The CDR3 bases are TGTGCCAGCAGCTTAGAAATGTCTAGCGGACCTTCCTACGAGCAGTACTTC. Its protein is CASSLEMSSGPSYEQYF.

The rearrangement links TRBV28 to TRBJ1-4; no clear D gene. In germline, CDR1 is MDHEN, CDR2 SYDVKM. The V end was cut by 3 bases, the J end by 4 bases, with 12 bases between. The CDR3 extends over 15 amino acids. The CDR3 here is CASSFLQPDNEKLFF. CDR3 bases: TGTGCCAGCAGTTTTCTACAGCCAGATAATGAAAAACTGTTTTTT.

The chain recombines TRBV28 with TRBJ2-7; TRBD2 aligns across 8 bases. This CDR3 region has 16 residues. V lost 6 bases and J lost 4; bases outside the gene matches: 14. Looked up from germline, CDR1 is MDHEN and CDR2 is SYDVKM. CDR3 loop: CASSLIGAGLVYEQYF. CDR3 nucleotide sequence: TGTGCCAGCAGCCTTATAGGGGCGGGACTAGTGTACGAGCAGTACTTC. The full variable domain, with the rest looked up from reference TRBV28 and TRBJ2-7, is DVKVTQSSRYLVKRTGEKVFLECVQDMDHENMFWYRQDPGLGLRLIYFSYDVKMKEKGDIPEGYSVSREKKERFSLILESASTNQTSMYLCASSLIGAGLVYEQYFGPGTRLTVT.

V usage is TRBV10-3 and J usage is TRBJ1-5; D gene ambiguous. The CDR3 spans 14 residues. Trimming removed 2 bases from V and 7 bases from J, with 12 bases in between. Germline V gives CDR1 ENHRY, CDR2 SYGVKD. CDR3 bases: TGTGCCATCAGTGAGCGAGAGGCTACACAGCCCCAGCATTTT. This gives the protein CAISEREATQPQHF.

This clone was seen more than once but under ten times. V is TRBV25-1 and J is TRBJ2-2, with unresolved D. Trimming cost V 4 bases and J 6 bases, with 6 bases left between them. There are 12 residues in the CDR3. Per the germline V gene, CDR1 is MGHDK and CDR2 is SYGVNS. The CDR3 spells CASSVSAGELFF. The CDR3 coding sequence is TGTGCCAGCAGTGTAAGCGCCGGGGAGCTGTTTTTT.

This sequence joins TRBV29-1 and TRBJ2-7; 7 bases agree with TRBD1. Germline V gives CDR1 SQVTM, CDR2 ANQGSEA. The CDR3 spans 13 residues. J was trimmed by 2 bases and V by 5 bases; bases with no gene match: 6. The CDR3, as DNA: TGCAGCGTTTCCCGGGACAGACCCTACGAGCAGTACTTC. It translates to CSVSRDRPYEQYF.

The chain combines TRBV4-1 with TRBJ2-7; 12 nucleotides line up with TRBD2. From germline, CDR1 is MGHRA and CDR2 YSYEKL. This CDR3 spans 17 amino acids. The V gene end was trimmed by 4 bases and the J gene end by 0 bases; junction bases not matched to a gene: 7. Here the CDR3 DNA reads TGCGCCAGCAGCCTGACTAGCGGGAGCCGAAGCTCCTACGAGCAGTACTTC. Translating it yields CASSLTSGSRSSYEQYF.

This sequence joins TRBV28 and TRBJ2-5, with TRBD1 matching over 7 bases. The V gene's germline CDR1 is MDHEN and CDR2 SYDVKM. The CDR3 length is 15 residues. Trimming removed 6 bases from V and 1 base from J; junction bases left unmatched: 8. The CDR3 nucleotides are TGTGCCAGCAGCACGCCCGGGACAGTCCAAGAGACCCAGTACTTC. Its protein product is CASSTPGTVQETQYF.

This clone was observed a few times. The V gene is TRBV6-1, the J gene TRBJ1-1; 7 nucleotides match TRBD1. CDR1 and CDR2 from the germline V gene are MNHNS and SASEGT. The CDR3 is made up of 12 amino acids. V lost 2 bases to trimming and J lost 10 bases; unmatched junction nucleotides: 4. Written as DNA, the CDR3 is TGTGCCAGCAGTGAATCCGGGACAGCAGCTTTCTTT. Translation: CASSESGTAAFF.

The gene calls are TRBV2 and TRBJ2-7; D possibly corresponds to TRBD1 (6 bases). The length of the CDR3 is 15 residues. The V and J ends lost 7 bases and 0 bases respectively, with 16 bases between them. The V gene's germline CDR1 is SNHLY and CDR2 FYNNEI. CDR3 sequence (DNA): TGTGCCAGCAAAGTGGCGACAGGATACTCCTACGAGCAGTACTTC. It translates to CASKVATGYSYEQYF.

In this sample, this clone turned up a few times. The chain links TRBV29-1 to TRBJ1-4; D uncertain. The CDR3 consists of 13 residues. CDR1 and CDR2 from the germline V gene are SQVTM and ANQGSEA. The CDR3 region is CAAQDRGSKKLFF. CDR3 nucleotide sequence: TGCGCAGCGCAGGACCGGGGTAGTAAAAAACTGTTTTTT.

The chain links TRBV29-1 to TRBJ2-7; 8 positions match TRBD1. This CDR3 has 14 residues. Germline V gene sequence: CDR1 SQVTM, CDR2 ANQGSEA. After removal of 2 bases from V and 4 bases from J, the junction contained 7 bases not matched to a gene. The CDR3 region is CSVESGQGGYEQYF. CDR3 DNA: TGCAGCGTTGAAAGCGGACAGGGAGGATACGAGCAGTACTTC.

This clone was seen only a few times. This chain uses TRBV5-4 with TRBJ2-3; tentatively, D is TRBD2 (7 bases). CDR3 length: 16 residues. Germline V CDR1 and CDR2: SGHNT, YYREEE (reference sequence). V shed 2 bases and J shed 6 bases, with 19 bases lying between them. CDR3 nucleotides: TGTGCCAGCAGCTTTCCCGAGGGGGGGGCGTTGGATACGCAGTATTTT. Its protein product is CASSFPEGGALDTQYF.

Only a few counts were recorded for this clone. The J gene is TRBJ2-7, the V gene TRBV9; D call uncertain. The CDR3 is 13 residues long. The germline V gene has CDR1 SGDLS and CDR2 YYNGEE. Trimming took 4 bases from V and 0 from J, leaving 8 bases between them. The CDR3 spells CASSPSPSYEQYF. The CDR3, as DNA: TGTGCCAGCAGCCCGAGTCCCTCCTACGAGCAGTACTTC.

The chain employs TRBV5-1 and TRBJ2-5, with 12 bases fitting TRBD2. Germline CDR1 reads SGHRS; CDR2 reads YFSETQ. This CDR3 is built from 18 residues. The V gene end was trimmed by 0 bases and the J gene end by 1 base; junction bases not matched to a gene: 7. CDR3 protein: CASSLGLAGVLIQETQYF. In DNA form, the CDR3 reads TGCGCCAGCAGCTTGGGACTAGCGGGAGTCCTTATCCAAGAGACCCAGTACTTC.

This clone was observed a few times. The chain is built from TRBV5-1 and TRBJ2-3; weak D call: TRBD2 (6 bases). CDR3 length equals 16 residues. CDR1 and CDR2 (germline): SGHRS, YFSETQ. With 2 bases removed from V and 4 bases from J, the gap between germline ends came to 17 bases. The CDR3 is CASSFTGRGSADTQYF. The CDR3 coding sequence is TGCGCCAGCAGCTTTACCGGGAGAGGTTCGGCAGATACGCAGTATTTT.

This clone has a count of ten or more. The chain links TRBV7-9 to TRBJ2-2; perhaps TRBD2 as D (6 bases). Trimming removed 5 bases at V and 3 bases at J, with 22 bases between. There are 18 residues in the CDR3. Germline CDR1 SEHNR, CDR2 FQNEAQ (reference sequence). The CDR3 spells CASSPAGRGGYDTGELFF. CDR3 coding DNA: TGTGCCAGCAGCCCCGCGGGACGGGGAGGTTATGACACCGGGGAGCTGTTTTTT.

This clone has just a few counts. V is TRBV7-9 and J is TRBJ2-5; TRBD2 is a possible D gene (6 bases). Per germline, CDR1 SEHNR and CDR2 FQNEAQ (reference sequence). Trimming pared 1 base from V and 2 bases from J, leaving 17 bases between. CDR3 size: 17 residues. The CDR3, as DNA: TGTGCCAGCAGCTTAGTGTGGGGGACTGGCAGGCAAGAGACCCAGTACTTC. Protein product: CASSLVWGTGRQETQYF.

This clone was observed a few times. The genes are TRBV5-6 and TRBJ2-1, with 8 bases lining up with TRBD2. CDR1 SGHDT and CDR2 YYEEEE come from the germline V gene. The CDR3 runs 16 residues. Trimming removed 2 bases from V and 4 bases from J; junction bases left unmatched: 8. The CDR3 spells CASSFTSGPRYNEQFF. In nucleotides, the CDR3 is TGTGCCAGCAGCTTTACTAGCGGCCCGCGTTACAATGAGCAGTTCTTC.

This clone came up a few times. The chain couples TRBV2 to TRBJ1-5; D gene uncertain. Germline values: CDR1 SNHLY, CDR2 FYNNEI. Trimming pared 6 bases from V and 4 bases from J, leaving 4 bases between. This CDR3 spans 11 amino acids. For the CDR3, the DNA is TGTGCCAGCAGGTATAATCAGCCCCAGCATTTT. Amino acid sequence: CASRYNQPQHF.

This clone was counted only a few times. In nucleotides, the CDR3 is TGTGCCAGCAGTGATGACAGGGGGGTCGGCGAGCAGTACTTC. It is translated as CASSDDRGVGEQYF. This chain links TRBV2 with TRBJ2-7; 9 bases align to TRBD1. CDR1 and CDR2 (germline): SNHLY, FYNNEI. The CDR3 contains 14 residues. V dropped 3 bases and J dropped 6; count of bases not matched to a gene: 6.

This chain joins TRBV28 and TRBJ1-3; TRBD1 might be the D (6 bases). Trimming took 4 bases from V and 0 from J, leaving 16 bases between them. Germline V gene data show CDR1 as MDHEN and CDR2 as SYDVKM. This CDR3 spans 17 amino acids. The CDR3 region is CASSSTYRDLSGNTIYF. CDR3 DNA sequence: TGTGCCAGCAGTTCCACCTACAGGGACCTCTCTGGAAACACCATATATTTT.

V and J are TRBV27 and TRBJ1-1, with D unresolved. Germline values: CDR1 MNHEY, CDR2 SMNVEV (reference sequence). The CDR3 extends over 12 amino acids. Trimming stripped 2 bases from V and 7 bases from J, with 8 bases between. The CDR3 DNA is TGTGCCAGCAGTTTACCCCAGTTTGAAGCTTTCTTT. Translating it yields CASSLPQFEAFF.

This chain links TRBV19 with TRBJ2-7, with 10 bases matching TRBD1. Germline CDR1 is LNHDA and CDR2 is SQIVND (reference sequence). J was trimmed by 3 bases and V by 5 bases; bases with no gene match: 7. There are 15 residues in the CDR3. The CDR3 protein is CASSPLTGGLYEQYF. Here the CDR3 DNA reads TGTGCCAGTAGTCCGCTGACAGGGGGCCTCTACGAGCAGTACTTC.

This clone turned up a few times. CDR3 protein: CASSFFSGAPGYTF. The CDR3 coding sequence is TGTGCCAGCAGCTTTTTTTCAGGGGCGCCTGGCTACACCTTC. V gene TRBV5-4 combines with J gene TRBJ1-2; a possible D gene is TRBD1 (6 bases). Germline-derived CDR1 and CDR2 are SGHNT and YYREEE (reference sequence). The CDR3 spans 14 residues. V was clipped by 2 bases and J by 7 bases, with 15 bases between them.

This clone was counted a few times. The CDR3 sequence: CASSLGHRVGTQYF. Written as DNA, the CDR3 is TGTGCCAGCAGCTTAGGCCACAGGGTTGGGACCCAGTACTTC. The V gene is TRBV7-2, the J gene TRBJ2-5; perhaps TRBD1 as D (6 bases). Germline V CDR1 and CDR2: SGHTA, FQGNSA. The V end lost 1 base, the J end lost 7 bases, and 13 bases lay between the germline ends. The CDR3 is made up of 14 amino acids.